These 28 T cell receptor beta chains originate from one sample sequenced in a study of ipilimumab plus nivolumab after autologous stem cell transplantation. Sequencing was performed with immunoSEQ multiplex PCR; in TCRdb, only in-frame clones are kept and a portion is missing. The repertoire holds about 9,400 clones, with 67% as singletons. The starting material was PBMCs, obtained in a trial of ipilimumab plus nivolumab as post-transplant consolidation. These receptor sequences come from a female donor with multiple myeloma.

The chain has TRBV4-1 and TRBJ1-2; weak D call: TRBD1 (6 bases). V was clipped by 1 base and J by 7 bases, with 13 bases between them. This CDR3 region has 14 residues. Germline values: CDR1 MGHRA, CDR2 YSYEKL. Written as DNA, the CDR3 is TGCGCCAGCAGCCAAGGGTGGGGGGGCGGTGGCTACACCTTC. Translating gives CASSQGWGGGGYTF.

The chain uses TRBV27 and TRBJ2-6; a weak D match, TRBD2 (6 bases). V was cut by 5 bases and J by 1 base, with 12 bases left in between. Germline V CDR1 and CDR2: MNHEY, SMNVEV (reference sequence). The CDR3 is 16 residues long. CDR3 loop: CASSPSGTSGANVLTF. In DNA, the CDR3 is TGTGCCAGCAGTCCATCTGGGACTTCTGGGGCCAACGTCCTGACTTTC.

J is TRBJ2-5 and V is TRBV11-3; D is uncertain. Germline V gene data show CDR1 as SGHNT and CDR2 as YENEEA. Deletions cut 3 bases from V and 2 bases from J, with 13 bases between. The CDR3 spans 15 residues. In nucleotides, the CDR3 is TGTGCCAGCAGCTTTCCCCCAATTGGACAAGAGACCCAGTACTTC. Its translation: CASSFPPIGQETQYF.

This clone appeared a single time. The chain is built from TRBV13 and TRBJ2-1; 9 bases map to TRBD1. Germline V CDR1 and CDR2: PRHDT, FYEKMQ (reference sequence). V lost 8 bases, J lost 9 bases, and 8 bases stayed unmatched. This CDR3 region has 13 residues. CDR3 residues: CASRDRDYGEQFF. CDR3 bases: TGTGCCAGCCGGGACAGGGATTACGGTGAGCAGTTCTTC.

Remarks on this clone: The sample contains more than one DNA sequence encoding this CDR3. The rearrangement links TRBV5-1 to TRBJ2-5; a possible D gene is TRBD1 (5 bases). CDR3 length: 13 residues. The germline gives CDR1 SGHRS, CDR2 YFSETQ. V was shortened by 7 bases and J by 1 base, with 11 bases between the two germline ends. The CDR3 DNA reads TGCGCCAGCCGTGACAGTCTCCAAGAGACCCAGTACTTC. Translating it yields CASRDSLQETQYF.

The chain has TRBV7-7 and TRBJ2-5, with TRBD1 identical over 8 bases. CDR3 length: 16 residues. Germline CDR1 reads SSHAT; CDR2 reads FNYEAQ (reference sequence). Germline trimming cut 3 bases from V and 5 bases from J; bases unmatched to any gene: 11. CDR3 in amino acids: CASSLALQGVGETQYF. The CDR3 DNA follows: TGTGCCAGCAGCTTGGCGCTACAGGGGGTTGGGGAGACCCAGTACTTC.

A word on this clone: The same CDR3 is also encoded by other DNA sequences in this sample. The chain carries TRBV6-1 and TRBJ2-7; 9 bases are a match to TRBD1. The CDR3 contains 15 residues. The germline V gene encodes CDR1 MNHNS and CDR2 SASEGT. V was clipped by 4 bases and J by 4 bases; unmatched bases: 8. CDR3 loop: CASSAGTGLRYEQYF. The CDR3 DNA reads TGTGCCAGCAGTGCGGGGACAGGGCTACGGTACGAGCAGTACTTC.

The V gene is TRBV28, the J gene TRBJ2-1; 9 nucleotides align to TRBD2. This CDR3 has 16 amino acids. V was clipped by 6 bases and J by 4 bases; unmatched bases: 10. CDR1 and CDR2 (germline): MDHEN, SYDVKM. This CDR3 is CASSPSLAGRYNEQFF. In DNA form, the CDR3 reads TGTGCCAGCAGCCCGTCCCTAGCGGGACGTTACAATGAGCAGTTCTTC.

This rearrangement joins TRBV6-5 to TRBJ1-5; D gene uncertain. V lost 2 bases to trimming and J lost 0 bases, with 5 bases between them. Germline V gives CDR1 MNHEY, CDR2 SVGAGI. There are 14 residues in the CDR3. The CDR3: CASSYKVSNQPQHF. CDR3 in DNA: TGTGCCAGCAGTTACAAAGTTAGCAATCAGCCCCAGCATTTT.

In its sample, this clone is large (0.1 to 1%). The same CDR3 can be traced to other DNA sequences in this sample. DNA of the CDR3: TGCAGTGCCCTCTTAAACACTGAAGCTTTCTTT. Protein product: CSALLNTEAFF. V usage is TRBV20-1 and J usage is TRBJ1-1; D is unclear. With 6 bases removed from V and 2 bases from J, the gap between germline ends came to 7 bases. The CDR3 totals 11 residues. Looked up from germline, CDR1 is DFQATT and CDR2 is SNEGSKA (reference sequence).

V usage is TRBV10-1 and J usage is TRBJ1-3, with D hard to call. V was shortened by 0 bases and J by 0 bases, with 12 bases between the two germline ends. The CDR3 consists of 17 residues. Germline CDR1 reads WNHNN; CDR2 reads SYGVQD (reference sequence). The CDR3 loop reads CASSESLTESSGNTIYF. The CDR3 region has the DNA TGCGCCAGCAGTGAGTCTCTTACAGAGAGCTCTGGAAACACCATATATTTT.

The chain carries TRBV19 and TRBJ1-5; maybe TRBD1 (6 bases). The V gene's germline CDR1 is LNHDA and CDR2 SQIVND (reference sequence). CDR3 length equals 16 residues. Trimming shortened V by 5 bases and J by 4 bases, and 18 bases separated the two germline ends. The DNA for the CDR3 is TGTGCCAGTAGTCTGTATATCGGGGACATGAATCAGCCCCAGCATTTT. Translating gives CASSLYIGDMNQPQHF.

The rearrangement joins TRBV18 to TRBJ2-2; 9 bases agree with TRBD1. This CDR3 spans 16 amino acids. Germline V CDR1 and CDR2: KGHSH, LQKENI. V shed 2 bases, J shed 2 bases, and the junction held 3 bases outside the gene matches. The CDR3 sequence is CASSPTGQGNTGELFF. The CDR3 region has the DNA TGTGCCAGCTCACCAACGGGACAGGGTAACACCGGGGAGCTGTTTTTT.

This clone turned up a few times. V gene TRBV7-8 combines with J gene TRBJ2-5; the match to TRBD1 covers 9 bases. The CDR3 runs to 14 residues. V lost 5 bases to trimming and J lost 4 bases; unmatched junction nucleotides: 5. In germline, CDR1 is SGHVS, CDR2 FQNEAQ. As DNA, the CDR3 is TGTGCCAGCAGCCCTCGGGACAGGGTAGAGACCCAGTACTTC. Encoded protein: CASSPRDRVETQYF.

The chain links TRBV11-1 to TRBJ2-1, with unresolved D. V was shortened by 1 base and J by 5 bases, with 18 bases between the two germline ends. This CDR3 region has 17 residues. From germline, CDR1 is SGHAT and CDR2 FQDESV (reference sequence). CDR3 region: CASSLVEWRLLDNEQFF. In DNA, the CDR3 is TGTGCCAGCAGCTTAGTGGAGTGGCGTCTCCTCGACAATGAGCAGTTCTTC.

The rearrangement uses TRBV6-5 and TRBJ1-4; unclear D gene. This CDR3 has 15 amino acids. CDR1 is MNHEY and CDR2 is SVGAGI in the germline V gene. V lost 0 bases and J lost 8, with 13 bases in between. CDR3 in DNA: TGTGCCAGCAGTTACTCGACCGGTGATCCGGAAAAACTGTTTTTT. This translates into CASSYSTGDPEKLFF.

V is TRBV27 and J is TRBJ1-4; D is uncertain. This CDR3 is built from 13 residues. Trimming stripped 3 bases from V and 7 bases from J, with 9 bases between. Germline V gene data show CDR1 as MNHEY and CDR2 as SMNVEV (reference sequence). The CDR3 nucleotides read TGTGCCAGCAGTTTCCCGCCCGGTGAAAAACTGTTTTTT. Translation gives CASSFPPGEKLFF.

The rearrangement uses TRBV28 and TRBJ2-7, with a possible D match to TRBD2 (5 bases). Between the trimmed V and J ends, which lost 6 bases and 3 bases, there was a span of 18 bases. Per the germline V gene, CDR1 is MDHEN and CDR2 is SYDVKM. The CDR3 spans 15 residues. The CDR3 DNA sequence: TGTGCCAGCAGCTCTCGACCCCGAGGGAGCTACGAGCAGTACTTC. Translation: CASSSRPRGSYEQYF.

J is TRBJ2-7 and V is TRBV7-9; TRBD1 might be the D (6 bases). The V gene's germline CDR1 is SEHNR and CDR2 FQNEAQ (reference sequence). There are 14 residues in the CDR3. Trimming removed 6 bases at V and 3 bases at J, with 15 bases between. CDR3 bases: TGTGCCAGCAGTCCACAGGGCCTGGGCTACGAGCAGTACTTC. Its translation: CASSPQGLGYEQYF.

V gene TRBV7-8 combines with J gene TRBJ1-1, with D uncertain. Germline loops: CDR1 SGHVS, CDR2 FQNEAQ. The V gene lost 1 base and the J gene lost 3 bases, with 15 bases spanning the gap. The CDR3 consists of 16 residues. CDR3 amino acids: CASSLVTTSVYTEAFF. CDR3 nucleotide sequence: TGTGCCAGCAGCTTAGTGACAACCTCGGTGTACACTGAAGCTTTCTTT.

This chain links TRBV2 with TRBJ1-5; D gene unclear. Per the germline V gene, CDR1 is SNHLY and CDR2 is FYNNEI. Between the trimmed V and J ends, which lost 4 bases and 5 bases, there was a span of 9 bases. The CDR3 totals 13 residues. The CDR3 loop is CASSVIFDQPQHF. The CDR3 DNA is TGTGCCAGCAGTGTAATTTTCGATCAGCCCCAGCATTTT.

In regard to this clone: Other nucleotide sequences in the sample specify the same CDR3. The chain combines TRBV7-3 with TRBJ2-1; 8 bases fit TRBD2. V shed 5 bases and J 3 bases; nucleotides not matched to a gene: 6. Germline V CDR1 and CDR2: SGHTA, FQGTGA. This CDR3 comprises 15 residues. CDR3 in DNA: TGTGCCAGCAGCCTCGTAGCGGGGAACTACAATGAGCAGTTCTTC. Encoded protein: CASSLVAGNYNEQFF. The whole variable domain, filled in from reference TRBV7-3 and TRBJ2-1, reads GAGVSQTPSNKVTEKGKYVELRCDPISGHTALYWYRQSLGQGPEFLIYFQGTGAADDSGLPNDRFFAVRPEGSVSTLKIQRTERGDSAVYLCASSLVAGNYNEQFFGPGTRLTVL.

The CDR3, as DNA: TGTGCCAGCAGTGAATTATCAGCTAGCGGGGGTGGGCAGTATTTT. Its translation is CASSELSASGGGQYF. V usage is TRBV6-1 and J usage is TRBJ2-3; TRBD2 agrees at 10 bases. Germline CDR1 reads MNHNS; CDR2 reads SASEGT. This CDR3 is 15 amino acids long. J was trimmed by 11 bases and V by 2 bases; bases with no gene match: 10.

This rearrangement joins TRBV9 to TRBJ1-1; 8 positions agree with TRBD1. V gave up 6 bases and J gave up 3 bases; unmatched junction bases: 4. Germline assignment: CDR1 SGDLS and CDR2 YYNGEE. The CDR3 runs 13 residues. CDR3 sequence reads: CASNTQGDTEAFF. CDR3 nucleotides: TGTGCCAGCAACACACAGGGGGACACTGAAGCTTTCTTT.

CDR3 DNA: TGTGCCAGCAGCCCGCCTTTAGGGACAGGTTCTCTCTACAATGAGCAGTTCTTC. This sequence encodes CASSPPLGTGSLYNEQFF. The V and J genes are TRBV5-6 and TRBJ2-1; 8 positions match TRBD1. The germline V gene has CDR1 SGHDT and CDR2 YYEEEE. The CDR3 length is 18 residues. V gave up 4 bases and J gave up 3 bases; unmatched junction bases: 15.

This clone is medium-sized. This chain links TRBV5-5 with TRBJ2-1; 7 positions agree with TRBD1. J lost 0 bases, V lost 4 bases, and 4 bases had no gene match. Looked up from germline, CDR1 is SGHKS and CDR2 is YYEKEE (reference sequence). CDR3 length equals 15 residues. The CDR3 DNA sequence: TGTGCCAGCAGCCTCCGGGACAGCTCCTACAATGAGCAGTTCTTC. Its translation is CASSLRDSSYNEQFF.

This clone was seen only once. The CDR3 here is CSVDSQGAEETQYF. DNA of the CDR3: TGCAGCGTTGACAGTCAGGGGGCGGAGGAGACCCAGTACTTC. This chain joins TRBV29-1 and TRBJ2-5; 8 nucleotides match TRBD1. Germline V gene sequence: CDR1 SQVTM, CDR2 ANQGSEA. This CDR3 spans 14 amino acids. V lost 3 bases to trimming and J lost 5 bases; unmatched junction nucleotides: 8.

A single count supports this clone. J is TRBJ2-7 and V is TRBV9; 9 positions match TRBD1. Germline-derived CDR1 and CDR2 are SGDLS and YYNGEE. CDR3 length: 17 amino acids. The V segment lost 0 bases and the J segment 4 bases; nucleotides outside the gene matches: 11. CDR3 residues: CASSVAPQGQGMYEQYF. For the CDR3, the DNA is TGTGCCAGCAGCGTAGCCCCGCAGGGACAGGGAATGTACGAGCAGTACTTC.